This T cell receptor beta chain originates from a study of OX40 agonist ivuxolimab in advanced cancers. Overall study context: Therapy given before enrollment (anti-PD-1, anti-PD-L1 or anti-CTLA-4) was allowed, and 40% had some. Broader study findings: CD8+ T cells averaged more expanded clones than CD4+.

Assay used: immunoSEQ multiplex PCR; TCRdb lists only in-frame clones, some missing. The sample includes approximately 86,000 clones, roughly 93% of them seen just once. V shed 5 bases, J shed 6 bases, and the junction held 4 bases outside the gene matches. Germline V gene data show CDR1 as SGHAT and CDR2 as FQDESV (reference sequence). The CDR3 totals 13 residues. Of note for this clone: What it binds is not known.

The sample here was CD4+ or CD8+ T cells sorted from blood, taken in a trial of the OX40 agonist ivuxolimab. The V and J genes are TRBV11-1 and TRBJ2-3, with 8 bases identical to TRBD2. The clonotype comes from an adult with an advanced solid tumor such as melanoma, head and neck, liver or kidney cancer. CDR3 nucleotides: TGTGCCAGCAGCGTTAGCGGGACCGATACGCAGTATTTT. This gives the protein CASSVSGTDTQYF.